The TCR beta chain under discussion was sequenced for a study of cytomegalovirus exposure and HLA in healthy donors. Study-level points and caveats: A later look showed TCR association rates differing by HLA locus, highest for DRB1 and lowest for HLA-C.

In this sample, this clone turned up a few times. Its antigen remains unknown. PCR primers comprised 60 Vbeta and 13 Jbeta primers. The table came from immunoSEQ multiplex PCR; TCRdb's copy has only in-frame clones and leaves some out. Of 150,000 to 200,000 clones listed, around 82% are singletons. Trimming stripped 0 bases from V and 8 bases from J, with 15 bases between. The CDR3 spans 15 residues. Germline V gene sequence: CDR1 SGHRS, CDR2 YFSETQ. The chain uses TRBV5-1 and TRBJ2-1; tentative D call: TRBD1 (6 bases). The TCR sequence derives from a woman aged 30 to 39 in good health and CMV-seropositive. The specimen sequenced was PBMCs. Here the CDR3 DNA reads TGCGCCAGCAGCTTGGGCACAGGGTTGTTCGATGAGCAGTTCTTC. Its protein is CASSLGTGLFDEQFF.